A selection of T cell receptor beta chains follows, all from one sample in a study of PD-L1 blockade in urothelial cancer. Here immunoSEQ multiplex PCR was the method, and the copy in TCRdb shows in-frame clones only, minus some. In the table there are tens of thousands of clones, around 80% of which are singletons. Sequenced here: PBMCs, sampled around atezolizumab (anti-PD-L1) treatment. These receptors were taken from a man aged 65 to 79 with urothelial cancer. Each CDR3 is given with its conserved first and last residue. The D gene is left open where the match is weak. Not all rows give a size; the values are once, few, many and, for expanded clones, a class.

D gene,V gene,clone size,J gene,CDR3 DNA,CDR3 protein
NA,TRBV6-5,NA,TRBJ1-3,TGTGCCAGCCTCAGACGGGGGGGAAACACCATATATTTT,CASLRRGGNTIYF
TRBD1,TRBV11-2,NA,TRBJ1-4,TGTGCCAGCAGCTCGTTCCGGGACAGTGAGGAAAAACTGTTTTTT,CASSSFRDSEEKLFF
NA,TRBV4-1,NA,TRBJ1-2,TGCGCCAGCGGACCGTCTAGGACTGTGCGAGGCTATGGCTACACCTTC,CASGPSRTVRGYGYTF
TRBD1,TRBV5-1,NA,TRBJ1-1,TGCGCCAGCAGCCTGACAGGGGGGGTGAACACTGAAGCTTTCTTT,CASSLTGGVNTEAFF
NA,TRBV30,few,TRBJ2-6,TGTGCCTGGAGCCGGTCTGGGGCCAACGTCCTGACTTTC,CAWSRSGANVLTF
TRBD1,TRBV7-2,NA,TRBJ2-5,TGTGCCAGCAGCTTCCGCCCCGGGACAGGGCAAGAGACCCAGTACTTC,CASSFRPGTGQETQYF
NA,TRBV28,NA,TRBJ2-7,TGTGCCAGCAGTTCCGAGGGGGCGCGGGGGGACCCCTACGAGCAGTACTTC,CASSSEGARGDPYEQYF
TRBD1,TRBV5-1,NA,TRBJ1-2,TGCGCCAGCAGTTCAGGGGGCGCTGACTATGGCTACACCTTC,CASSSGGADYGYTF
NA,TRBV6-1,NA,TRBJ2-4,TGTGCCAGCAGTTCCGGGTCCCTAGCCAAAAACATTCAGTACTTC,CASSSGSLAKNIQYF
TRBD1,TRBV5-1,NA,TRBJ1-4,TGCGCCAGCAGCACCTCCGGGACAGAGGTTGAAAAACTGTTTTTT,CASSTSGTEVEKLFF
NA,TRBV6-4,NA,TRBJ2-3,TGTGCCAGCAGTGCTCTAGGCAGCACAGATACGCAGTATTTT,CASSALGSTDTQYF
NA,TRBV9,NA,TRBJ1-1,TGTGCCAGCAGCGCCTCACTGGGGGGGTGGGCTGAAAACACTGAAGCTTTCTTT,CASSASLGGWAENTEAFF
TRBD2,TRBV2,few,TRBJ2-1,TGTGCCAGCAGTGACCGCGGGAGGGCCATCAATGAGCAGTTCTTC,CASSDRGRAINEQFF
TRBD2,TRBV2,NA,TRBJ2-7,TGTGCCAGCAGTGGTTCCCTTCTTAGCGGGAATCAATACGAGCAGTACTTC,CASSGSLLSGNQYEQYF
TRBD1,TRBV27,NA,TRBJ2-1,TGTGCCAGCAGTCCGTGGCCGACCGGGACAGACAATGAGCAGTTCTTC,CASSPWPTGTDNEQFF
TRBD2,TRBV11-3,NA,TRBJ2-3,TGTGCCAGCAGCTTAGTCAGCGGGAGTGGGGCAGATACGCAGTATTTT,CASSLVSGSGADTQYF
NA,TRBV6-5,NA,TRBJ1-1,TGTGCCAGCAGTCCAACAGGGAGTGAAGCTTTCTTT,CASSPTGSEAFF
TRBD1,TRBV2,NA,TRBJ1-6,TGTGCCAGCAGTGTTGGGGACAGATATAATTCACCCCTCCACTTT,CASSVGDRYNSPLHF
NA,TRBV28,NA,TRBJ1-2,TGTGCCAGCGCGACAGGATTCTATGGCTACACCTTC,CASATGFYGYTF
TRBD1,TRBV6-6,NA,TRBJ1-5,TGTGCCAGCAGTTTCCTGGACAGGGGCGCGCAGCCCCAGCATTTT,CASSFLDRGAQPQHF
NA,TRBV11-1,NA,TRBJ2-1,TGTGCCAGCAGCTTAGGGGTCAGTCAGCGTACTGTATACAATGAGCAGTTCTTC,CASSLGVSQRTVYNEQFF
NA,TRBV19,NA,TRBJ1-1,TGTGCCAGTAGGCGGGGAGTGGGACGCACTGAAGCTTTCTTT,CASRRGVGRTEAFF
NA,TRBV11-3,NA,TRBJ2-5,TGTGCCAGCAGCTTGGCACCTCAAGAGACCCAGTACTTC,CASSLAPQETQYF
NA,TRBV6-4,few,TRBJ2-1,TGTGCCAGCAGTGACTCGAGTCCTAGTGAGCAGTTCTTC,CASSDSSPSEQFF
NA,TRBV7-6,NA,TRBJ1-5,TGTGCCAGCAGCTCCACTCCAGAGGATCAGCCCCAGCATTTT,CASSSTPEDQPQHF